This entry describes one TCR beta chain. cDNA prepared by RNA extraction and subsequent reverse transcription served as the template for sequencing. Sequencing used immunoSEQ multiplex PCR; TCRdb keeps in-frame clones, though not all of them. The table has under 300,000 clones, 45% to 70% seen once. Treatment noted: oral pan-JAK inhibitor, 5-10 mg twice daily. Alopecia areata patients had lesional scalp punch biopsies and peripheral blood taken from them. Germline trimming cut 0 bases from V and 5 bases from J; bases unmatched to any gene: 15. CDR3 length: 18 residues. The germline CDR1 and CDR2 sequences are SGHVS and FQNEAQ. This record comes from a study of CD8+ T cells in alopecia areata. Across the whole study: The authors scored treated patients' severity by affected scalp percentage.

The V and J genes are TRBV7-8 and TRBJ2-5, with 7 positions matching TRBD2. The sample here was CD4+ T cells sorted from blood, taken at approximately week 51, from a patient treated with tofacitinib. The TCR was taken from a human donor with alopecia areata. The CDR3 nucleotides are TGTGCCAGCAGCTTAGCGAGGCAGGCCAGCGGGGAGGGGGAGACCCAGTACTTC. This codes for CASSLARQASGEGETQYF.